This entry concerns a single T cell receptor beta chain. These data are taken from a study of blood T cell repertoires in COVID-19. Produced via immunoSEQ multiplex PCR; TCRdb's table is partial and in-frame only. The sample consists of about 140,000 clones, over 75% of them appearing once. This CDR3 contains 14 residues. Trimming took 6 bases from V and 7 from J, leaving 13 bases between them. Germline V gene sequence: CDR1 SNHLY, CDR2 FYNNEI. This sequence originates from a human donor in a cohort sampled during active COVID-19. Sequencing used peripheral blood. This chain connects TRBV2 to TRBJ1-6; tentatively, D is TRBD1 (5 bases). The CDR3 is CASSVDRANSPLHF. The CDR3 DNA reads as TGTGCCAGCAGCGTCGACAGAGCGAATTCACCCCTCCACTTT.